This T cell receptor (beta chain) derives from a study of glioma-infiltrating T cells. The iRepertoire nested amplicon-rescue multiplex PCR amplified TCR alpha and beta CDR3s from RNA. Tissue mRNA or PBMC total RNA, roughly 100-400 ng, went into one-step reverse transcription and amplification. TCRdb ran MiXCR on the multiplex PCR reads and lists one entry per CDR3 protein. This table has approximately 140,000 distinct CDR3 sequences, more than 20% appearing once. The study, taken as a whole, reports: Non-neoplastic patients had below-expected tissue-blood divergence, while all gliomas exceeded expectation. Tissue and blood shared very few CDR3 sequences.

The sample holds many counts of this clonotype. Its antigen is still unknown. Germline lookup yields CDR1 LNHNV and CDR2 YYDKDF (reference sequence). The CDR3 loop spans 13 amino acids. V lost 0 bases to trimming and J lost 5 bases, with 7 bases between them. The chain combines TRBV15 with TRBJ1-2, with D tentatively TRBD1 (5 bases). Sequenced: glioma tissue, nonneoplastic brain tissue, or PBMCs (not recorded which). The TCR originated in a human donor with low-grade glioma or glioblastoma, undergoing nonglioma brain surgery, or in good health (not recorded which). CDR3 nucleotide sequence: TGTGCCACCAGCAGAGACAGACAGTATGGCTACACCTTC. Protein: CATSRDRQYGYTF.